The 17 T cell receptor beta chains in this list originate from one sample, sequenced in a study of T-cell reconstitution after alpha-beta-depleted transplantation in children. As it was prepared, the TCRbeta library received unique molecular identifiers. TCRdb analysed the PCR reads with MiXCR anew, one entry per CDR3 protein. Here the sample spans tens of thousands of distinct CDR3 sequences, around 18% being singletons. Material: PBMCs, mostly from graft donor cells, obtained 360 days after TCRalphabeta/CD19-depleted stem cell transplant. The source of these receptors is a male patient between 2 and 15 years old who had a stem cell transplant for acute lymphoblastic leukemia, so the T cells may come from the graft donor.

The chain has TRBV12-3 or TRBV12-4 and TRBJ2-5; D not resolved. The CDR3 contains 15 residues. The ends were cut back, 2 bases at V and 0 bases at J, with 10 bases in the middle. The CDR3 bases are TGTGCCAGCAGTTTACGTCTTCTGTACCAAGAGACCCAGTACTTC. As protein: CASSLRLLYQETQYF.

The table lists this clonotype with a count of one. This sequence joins TRBV12-3 or TRBV12-4 and TRBJ2-3; possibly TRBD1 or TRBD2 for D (5 bases each). The V and J ends lost 4 bases and 4 bases respectively, with 15 bases between them. The CDR3 is made up of 15 amino acids. The CDR3 DNA sequence: TGTGCCAGCAGTTCTGGGGCACGGGGATCAGATACGCAGTATTTT. It specifies CASSSGARGSDTQYF.

This clonotype was observed a handful of times. CDR3 nucleotides: TGTGCCAGCAGTTACGCATTAGCGGGAGGCCCAGATACGCAGTATTTT. Protein sequence: CASSYALAGGPDTQYF. The V gene is TRBV6-5, the J gene TRBJ2-3; 10 bases align to TRBD2. V lost 2 bases to trimming and J lost 4 bases; unmatched junction nucleotides: 6. The CDR3 is made up of 16 amino acids. Germline assignment: CDR1 MNHEY and CDR2 SVGAGI.

This clonotype was picked up a small number of times. V gene TRBV12-3 or TRBV12-4 combines with J gene TRBJ1-2; D gene uncertain. This CDR3 is built from 12 residues. Between the trimmed V and J ends, which lost 7 bases and 8 bases, there was a span of 14 bases. CDR3 nucleotide sequence: TGTGCCAGCAAGGGTACCCGATTCGGCTACACCTTC. Translation gives CASKGTRFGYTF.

This clonotype is medium-sized within its sample. The chain joins TRBV2 to TRBJ1-5, with D maybe TRBD1 (5 bases). The CDR3 consists of 13 residues. Germline values: CDR1 SNHLY, CDR2 FYNNEI. Between the trimmed V and J ends, which lost 5 bases and 5 bases, there was a span of 10 bases. The CDR3 DNA is TGTGCCAGCAGTCGGACATCCTATCAGCCCCAGCATTTT. Encoded protein: CASSRTSYQPQHF.

This sequence joins TRBV11-2 and TRBJ2-7; D possibly corresponds to TRBD2 (7 bases). V lost 3 bases, J lost 4 bases, and 13 bases lay in between. The germline V gene has CDR1 SGHAT and CDR2 FQNNGV. The CDR3 runs to 14 residues. The chain's CDR3 is CASSLGGTPYEQYF. The CDR3 nucleotides read TGTGCCAGCAGCTTGGGGGGGACACCTTACGAGCAGTACTTC.

This clonotype was recorded many times. This chain joins TRBV4-1 and TRBJ1-5, with D uncertain. The CDR3 loop spans 13 amino acids. The V end was cut by 5 bases, the J end by 7 bases, with 12 bases between. CDR1 and CDR2 from the germline V gene are MGHRA and YSYEKL. CDR3: CASSYQASQPQHF. The CDR3 region has the DNA TGCGCCAGCAGCTACCAAGCGAGCCAGCCCCAGCATTTT.

V and J are TRBV20-1 and TRBJ2-3; TRBD2 matches 12 bases. Per the germline V gene, CDR1 is DFQATT and CDR2 is SNEGSKA (reference sequence). The CDR3 extends over 16 amino acids. V was pared by 2 bases and J by 4 bases, with 7 bases of the junction left unmatched. The CDR3 coding sequence is TGCAGTGCTAGACCCTGGACTAGCGGGGAATCAGATACGCAGTATTTT. Translated: CSARPWTSGESDTQYF.

This clonotype was recorded at least ten times. V gene TRBV7-8 combines with J gene TRBJ1-5, with 7 positions matching TRBD1. The CDR3 runs to 15 residues. Germline loops: CDR1 SGHVS, CDR2 FQNEAQ. V trimming: 5 bases; J trimming: 5 bases; junction bases outside the gene matches: 9. The CDR3 is CASSRRDRQDQPQHF. Here the CDR3 DNA reads TGTGCCAGCAGCCGCCGGGACAGACAAGATCAGCCCCAGCATTTT.

This chain joins TRBV12-3 or TRBV12-4 and TRBJ2-5; 8 bases are a match to TRBD1. CDR3 length: 14 amino acids. Trimming at V came to 6 bases and at J to 4 bases, leaving 7 bases not matched to a gene. CDR3 amino acids: CASSYRGRLETQYF. CDR3 nucleotides: TGTGCCAGCAGCTACAGGGGGAGGTTAGAGACCCAGTACTTC.

This clonotype has a handful of counts. The chain employs TRBV6-5 and TRBJ2-3, with 7 bases aligning to TRBD2. The CDR3 covers 15 residues. The germline V gene has CDR1 MNHEY and CDR2 SVGAGI. Trimming removed 2 bases from V and 5 bases from J; junction bases left unmatched: 7. In nucleotides, the CDR3 is TGTGCCAGCAGTTACGGGCGCGGGAGTGGAGATACGCAGTATTTT. Translated, it gives CASSYGRGSGDTQYF.

The rearrangement joins TRBV7-9 to TRBJ1-5; 9 positions match TRBD1. V lost 1 base and J lost 6; bases outside the gene matches: 7. CDR3 length: 16 residues. Germline V gives CDR1 SEHNR, CDR2 FQNEAQ (reference sequence). DNA of the CDR3: TGTGCCAGCAGCTTAGGGACAGGGGCGCCGGGTCAGCCCCAGCATTTT. Protein sequence: CASSLGTGAPGQPQHF.

The chain recombines TRBV11-3 with TRBJ2-1; D perhaps matches TRBD2 (5 bases). The V end lost 2 bases, the J end lost 7 bases, and 12 bases lay between the germline ends. Germline V gene lookup returns CDR1 SGHNT and CDR2 YENEEA. The CDR3 has 14 residues. CDR3 loop: CASSLSGLRNEQFF. CDR3 bases: TGTGCCAGCAGCTTAAGCGGTCTCCGGAATGAGCAGTTCTTC.

This clonotype was counted only a few times. The rearrangement joins TRBV11-3 to TRBJ2-1, with a possible D match to TRBD1 (6 bases). The CDR3 has 15 amino acids. Germline CDR1 is SGHNT and CDR2 is YENEEA. Trimming removed 3 bases at V and 0 bases at J, with 9 bases between. The CDR3 region is CASSFTGISYNEQFF. The DNA of the CDR3 is TGTGCCAGCAGCTTTACAGGGATCTCCTACAATGAGCAGTTCTTC.

The chain recombines TRBV5-4 with TRBJ2-1, with a weak D call TRBD2 (6 bases). Germline V CDR1 and CDR2: SGHNT, YYREEE (reference sequence). The CDR3 has 15 residues. V lost 3 bases and J 2 bases, leaving 12 bases between the germline ends. The CDR3 sequence is CASSSGLTPYNEQFF. In DNA form, the CDR3 reads TGTGCCAGCAGCTCGGGACTTACCCCCTACAATGAGCAGTTCTTC.

CDR3 in DNA: TGTGCCAGCAGTCCACAGGGGGCTTTTACACCCCTCCACTTT. Its protein product is CASSPQGAFTPLHF. V usage is TRBV12-3 or TRBV12-4 and J usage is TRBJ1-6; 9 bases fit TRBD1. V lost 5 bases, J lost 11 bases, and 7 bases stayed unmatched. The CDR3 consists of 14 residues.

This clonotype was picked up many times. This chain uses TRBV12-3 or TRBV12-4 with TRBJ1-2; D is unresolved. V shed 4 bases and J shed 0 bases, with 3 bases lying between them. The CDR3 covers 12 residues. CDR3 in DNA: TGTGCCAGCAGTTGGACTAACTATGGCTACACCTTC. Its translation is CASSWTNYGYTF.